A selection of T cell receptor beta chains follows, all from one sample in a study of cytomegalovirus exposure and HLA in healthy donors. Method: immunoSEQ multiplex PCR; TCRdb's copy keeps in-frame clones and lacks some. Found here are 100,000 to 150,000 clones, roughly 78% of them singletons; the top ten hold 1%. The sample was PBMCs. The receptors derive from a man aged 40-50 years in good health and CMV-seronegative. Each CDR3 is given with its conserved first and last residue. The D gene is left open where the match is weak. Clone size is given for some rows only: seen once, a few or many times, or a class if the clone is expanded.

TRBD1	TRBV19	TRBJ1-1	few	TGTGCCAGTAGTCCAGGGACAGGGGTTTCTGAAGCTTTCTTT	CASSPGTGVSEAFF
.	TRBV6-1	TRBJ1-1	.	TGTGCCAGCAGTGTATCCCTTAGAACCCATTCGGTGGCTTTCTTT	CASSVSLRTHSVAFF
.	TRBV20-1	TRBJ2-3	.	TGCAGTGCTAGAAGCGGAAATACGCAGTATTTT	CSARSGNTQYF
TRBD2	TRBV7-2	TRBJ2-1	.	TGTGCCAGCAGCTTCTCGGGACTAGCGGAGCAGTTCTTC	CASSFSGLAEQFF
TRBD1	TRBV27	TRBJ2-1	.	TGTGCCAGCAGGACAGACAGGGCGGATGAGCAGTTCTTC	CASRTDRADEQFF
.	TRBV5-1	TRBJ2-2	.	TGCGCCAGCAGCTTGGCCGAGAGTCGCGGGGAGCTGTTTTTT	CASSLAESRGELFF
.	TRBV21-1	TRBJ2-2	few	TGTGCCAGCAGCAAAGACGCCGCTAGCACCGGGGAGCTGTTTTTT	CASSKDAASTGELFF
TRBD1	TRBV18	TRBJ1-2	.	TGTGCCAGCTCACCAGAGACAGGGGGCGGGTATGGCTACACCTTC	CASSPETGGGYGYTF
.	TRBV6-5	TRBJ2-3	.	TGTGCCAGCAGGATTACAGTTACCACAGATACGCAGTATTTT	CASRITVTTDTQYF
.	TRBV18	TRBJ2-7	.	TGTGCCAGCTCACCCCTCGGGTTCGGAGACGAGCAGTACTTC	CASSPLGFGDEQYF
.	TRBV5-6	TRBJ1-2	.	TGTGCCAGCCTCCTACAGGGAGGGTCAAGACACTATGGCTACACCTTC	CASLLQGGSRHYGYTF
TRBD1	TRBV6-5	TRBJ2-1	.	TGTGCCAGCAGTTACTCGATCCAGGGGGAGAATGAGCAGTTCTTC	CASSYSIQGENEQFF
TRBD1	TRBV2	TRBJ2-5	.	TGTGCCAGCAGATCGACAGGGTTTATCGAGACCCAGTACTTC	CASRSTGFIETQYF
TRBD2	TRBV19	TRBJ2-1	.	TGTGCCAGTAGTATGACTAGCGGGACTAATGAGCAGTTCTTC	CASSMTSGTNEQFF
.	TRBV29-1	TRBJ1-1	few	TGCAGCGTTGGGGAAACAGGTACTGAAGCTTTCTTT	CSVGETGTEAFF
TRBD2	TRBV5-4	TRBJ2-3	.	TGTGCCAGCAGATCTTCGCGGGGGACGGATACGCAGTATTTT	CASRSSRGTDTQYF
.	TRBV9	TRBJ2-3	.	TGTGCCAGCAGCGCCGGAGGTGGGATGGAAGATACGCAGTATTTT	CASSAGGGMEDTQYF
.	TRBV4-1	TRBJ1-2	.	TGCGCCAGCAGCCAGCAAACAGGGCCCCTCGGTGTTTCCACCTTC	CASSQQTGPLGVSTF
.	TRBV7-8	TRBJ2-5	.	TGTGCCAGCAGCTTAGTCGGGGGATGGGGAGAGACCCAGTACTTC	CASSLVGGWGETQYF
.	TRBV7-9	TRBJ1-2	once	TGTGCCAGCAGCTTAGACGGTGCTAACTATGGCTACACCTTC	CASSLDGANYGYTF
TRBD2	TRBV6-1	TRBJ2-1	.	TGTGCCAGCAGTGAAGCGGATGGCGGGGGGACCTACAATTTGGAGTTCTTC	CASSEADGGGTYNLEFF
.	TRBV5-6	TRBJ1-3	.	TGTGCCAGCAGCTTGAACGGGTTGGGAGGCGGAAACACCATATATTTT	CASSLNGLGGGNTIYF
.	TRBV28	TRBJ1-5	.	TGTGCCAGCAGTTTATTGGGGAGGAATAGCAATCAGCCCCAGCATTTT	CASSLLGRNSNQPQHF
TRBD1	TRBV30	TRBJ1-3	.	TGTGCCTGGGACAGGGGTGGAAACACCATATATTTT	CAWDRGGNTIYF
TRBD2	TRBV20-1	TRBJ2-7	.	TGCAGTGCTGGGACTAGCTACGAGCAGTACTTC	CSAGTSYEQYF
TRBD2	TRBV10-3	TRBJ2-1	once	TGTGCCACCCAGCGGGGGGCAAACAATGAGCAGTTCTTC	CATQRGANNEQFF
.	TRBV27	TRBJ1-1	.	TGTGCCAGCAGTTTTCGAGGTGGGACTGAAGCTTTCTTT	CASSFRGGTEAFF
.	TRBV28	TRBJ2-1	.	TGTGCCAGCGGAACAGCTTACAATGAGCAGTTCTTC	CASGTAYNEQFF
.	TRBV28	TRBJ1-1	few	TGTGCCAGCAGCGTAGTCGGGACTGAAGCTTTCTTT	CASSVVGTEAFF
.	TRBV6-5	TRBJ2-7	.	TGTGCCAGCAGTTACTCGAGGGACTTGATCTACGAGCAGTACTTC	CASSYSRDLIYEQYF
TRBD2	TRBV10-3	TRBJ2-5	.	TGTGCCATCAAACTAGCGGGGGAAGAGACCCAGTACTTC	CAIKLAGEETQYF
.	TRBV29-1	TRBJ2-3	.	TGCAGCGTTGAATCCAATGAGGCAGATACGCAGTATTTT	CSVESNEADTQYF
.	TRBV5-1	TRBJ1-1	.	TGCGCCAGCAGCACCGACCCCCTGGAGACTGAAGCTTTCTTT	CASSTDPLETEAFF
TRBD1	TRBV6-1	TRBJ1-5	few	TGTGCCAGCATCTGGACAGGGGATAGCAATCAGCCCCAGCATTTT	CASIWTGDSNQPQHF
TRBD1	TRBV7-9	TRBJ2-6	.	TGTGCCAGCAGCCCCGGGACAGCGACATCGTACTCTGGGGCCAACGTCCTGACTTTC	CASSPGTATSYSGANVLTF
.	TRBV18	TRBJ2-7	.	TGTGCCAGCTCAACCGGACAGTCAGCCACGTTCGAGCAGTACTTC	CASSTGQSATFEQYF
TRBD2	TRBV25-1	TRBJ2-3	.	TGTGCCAGCACGCAAGCGGGAGTGTCAGATACGCAGTATTTT	CASTQAGVSDTQYF
.	TRBV5-1	TRBJ2-7	.	TGCGCCAGCAGCTTGGGGGAGGGGGGGGTGTTGTACGAGCAGTACTTC	CASSLGEGGVLYEQYF
TRBD2	TRBV5-5	TRBJ2-7	.	TGTGCCAGCAGCACACAAACTAGCGGGAGGACCTACGAGCAGTACTTC	CASSTQTSGRTYEQYF
TRBD1	TRBV27	TRBJ1-2	.	TGTGCCAGCAGGGCGACAGGGATCCTTGGCTACACCTTC	CASRATGILGYTF
.	TRBV5-1	TRBJ1-1	once	TGCGCCAGCAGCTGGCTTGGGAGCACTGAAGCTTTCTTT	CASSWLGSTEAFF
.	TRBV9	TRBJ2-3	once	TGTGCCAGCAGCGCTCGGGAGATTGGGCTGGATACGCAGTATTTT	CASSAREIGLDTQYF
TRBD1	TRBV7-2	TRBJ2-7	few	TGTGCCAGCAGCTCGACAGGGGCCACGGTGGGGTACGAGCAGTACTTC	CASSSTGATVGYEQYF
TRBD2	TRBV28	TRBJ2-7	few	TGTGCCAGCAGACAGTTTGGGTCGGGAGGGTTTAGCGAGCAGTACTTC	CASRQFGSGGFSEQYF
.	TRBV6-5	TRBJ2-7	.	TGTGCCAGCAGTTACTCGAGCGGTACCAGCTACGAGCAGTACTTC	CASSYSSGTSYEQYF
TRBD2	TRBV7-2	TRBJ2-5	.	TGTGCCAGCAGCCCTAATTGGGGCGGGGGGGCCGGAGAGACCCAGTACTTC	CASSPNWGGGAGETQYF
.	TRBV18	TRBJ1-5	.	TGTGCCAGCTCACCAGTGGCAGATCAGCCCCAGCATTTT	CASSPVADQPQHF
.	TRBV30	TRBJ1-1	.	TGTGCCTGGAGTGTACAGGTATCATCCACTGAAGCTTTCTTT	CAWSVQVSSTEAFF
TRBD2	TRBV11-2	TRBJ2-5	.	TGTGCCAGCAGCCGAGGCCTAACAGCGGGAGGGATCCAAGAGACCCAGTACTTC	CASSRGLTAGGIQETQYF
TRBD1	TRBV7-2	TRBJ1-6	.	TGTGCCAGCACCGGACAGGGGAGTACTTCACCCCTCCACTTT	CASTGQGSTSPLHF
.	TRBV28	TRBJ1-6	.	TGTGCCAGCAATACTCCAGGGGTGAATTCACCCCTCCACTTT	CASNTPGVNSPLHF
.	TRBV7-2	TRBJ2-3	.	TGTGCCAGCAGCTTAGCGCAGGGTTATGGCACAGATACGCAGTATTTT	CASSLAQGYGTDTQYF
TRBD1	TRBV5-1	TRBJ2-2	.	TGCGCCAGCAGCTTCGGGGACAGGGGCTCCGGGGAGCTGTTTTTT	CASSFGDRGSGELFF
TRBD1	TRBV6-6	TRBJ1-2	.	TGTGCCAGCAGCCAGGGGGACTATGGCTACACCTTC	CASSQGDYGYTF
.	TRBV7-9	TRBJ1-5	.	TGTGCCAGCAGCCTCCCCGGTGTTAGCAATCAGCCCCAGCATTTT	CASSLPGVSNQPQHF
TRBD1	TRBV7-9	TRBJ2-5	.	TGTGCCAGCAGCTCGGACAGAGAGGACAGGGCCCAAGAGACCCAGTACTTC	CASSSDREDRAQETQYF
.	TRBV7-9	TRBJ2-2	few	TGTGCCAGCTCCTCCAGGGGAGTCGGGGAGCTGTTTTTT	CASSSRGVGELFF
.	TRBV7-2	TRBJ2-7	.	TGTGCCAGCAGCCAGACGGCGGGGCCCTACGAGCAGTACTTC	CASSQTAGPYEQYF
TRBD2	TRBV19	TRBJ2-3	few	TGTGCCAGTAGTACGTCGGGACTAGCGGGAACGCAGTATTTT	CASSTSGLAGTQYF
.	TRBV6-5	TRBJ1-2	.	TGTGCCAGCAGTTACTCGGCGGGCTATGGCTACACCTTC	CASSYSAGYGYTF